Listed below are T cell receptor beta chains from one sample, sequenced in a study of blood T cells in healthy people across ages. A single record per CDR3 protein comes from TCRdb applying MiXCR to the 5' RACE reads. The sample records 800,000 or so distinct CDR3 sequences, roughly 60% being singletons. The specimen was blood. The receptors stem from a man aged 25 to 40 in good health. Both conserved end residues are part of each CDR3. Fields, in order: clone size, D gene, J gene, V gene, CDR3 protein, CDR3 DNA. A D gene is named only where the DNA matches it firmly. Clone size is given for some rows only: seen once, a few or many times, or a class if the clone is expanded.

.,.,TRBJ1-2,TRBV7-9,CASSSRFGLDYGYTF,TGTGCCAGCAGCTCCCGATTCGGTTTAGACTATGGCTACACCTTC
few,TRBD1,TRBJ2-7,TRBV29-1,CSVRQGNEQYF,TGCAGCGTTAGACAGGGGAACGAGCAGTACTTC
few,.,TRBJ2-7,TRBV4-3,CASSQDPRTGAPYEQYF,TGCGCCAGCAGCCAAGATCCGAGGACGGGGGCCCCCTACGAGCAGTACTTC
.,TRBD1,TRBJ2-3,TRBV12-3/TRBV12-4,CASSIPGTGFTDTQYF,TGTGCCAGCAGTATTCCCGGGACAGGGTTCACAGATACGCAGTATTTT
.,.,TRBJ2-3,TRBV25-1,CASSELVTDTQYF,TGTGCCAGCAGTGAACTAGTTACAGATACGCAGTATTTT
.,TRBD1,TRBJ1-6,TRBV2,CASSEDRGPNSPLHF,TGTGCCAGCAGTGAAGACAGGGGGCCGAATTCACCCCTCCACTTT
few,.,TRBJ1-2,TRBV6-5,CASSPGGSTGYGYTF,TGTGCCAGCAGTCCCGGGGGCTCAACGGGATATGGCTACACCTTC
.,TRBD2,TRBJ2-1,TRBV7-9,CASGIAGGLNEQFF,TGTGCCAGCGGAATAGCGGGGGGGCTCAATGAGCAGTTCTTC
few,TRBD1,TRBJ1-2,TRBV28,CASSWTGGASSGYTF,TGTGCCAGCAGTTGGACAGGGGGCGCGAGCTCTGGCTACACCTTC
.,.,TRBJ2-6,TRBV6-2/TRBV6-3,CASSYDAPRVKSGANVLTF,TGTGCCAGCAGTTACGATGCGCCGCGCGTTAAATCTGGGGCCAACGTCCTGACTTTC
.,TRBD2,TRBJ2-7,TRBV7-2,CASSLEGREYEQYF,TGTGCCAGCAGCTTAGAAGGGCGGGAGTACGAGCAGTACTTC
.,.,TRBJ1-1,TRBV7-9,CASSLGGERAFF,TGTGCCAGCAGCTTAGGGGGCGAGCGCGCTTTCTTT
.,.,TRBJ2-1,TRBV14,CASSQEGGALGDEQFF,TGTGCCAGCAGCCAAGAAGGGGGGGCCCTAGGTGATGAGCAGTTCTTC
once,.,TRBJ2-7,TRBV7-3,CASSDDYNEQYF,TGTGCCAGCAGCGATGACTACAATGAGCAGTACTTC
.,.,TRBJ2-4,TRBV7-2,CASRTPQGAKNIQYF,TGTGCCAGCAGGACTCCTCAGGGAGCCAAAAACATTCAGTACTTC
few,.,TRBJ2-2,TRBV6-5,CASRVQGFAGELFF,TGTGCCAGCAGGGTACAGGGTTTTGCCGGGGAGCTGTTTTTT
.,TRBD1,TRBJ2-7,TRBV12-3/TRBV12-4,CASRKTGTEQYF,TGTGCCAGCAGGAAGACAGGGACCGAGCAGTACTTC